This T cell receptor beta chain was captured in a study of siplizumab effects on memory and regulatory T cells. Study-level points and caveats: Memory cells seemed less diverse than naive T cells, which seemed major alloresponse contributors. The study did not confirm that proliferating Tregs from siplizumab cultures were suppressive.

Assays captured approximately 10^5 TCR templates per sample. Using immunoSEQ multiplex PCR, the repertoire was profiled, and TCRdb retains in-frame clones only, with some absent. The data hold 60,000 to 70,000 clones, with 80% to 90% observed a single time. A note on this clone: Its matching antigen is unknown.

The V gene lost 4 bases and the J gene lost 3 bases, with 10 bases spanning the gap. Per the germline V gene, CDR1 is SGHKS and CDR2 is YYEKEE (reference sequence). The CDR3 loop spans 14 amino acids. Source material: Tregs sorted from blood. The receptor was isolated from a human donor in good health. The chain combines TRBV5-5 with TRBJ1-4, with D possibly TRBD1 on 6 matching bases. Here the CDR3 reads CASSRTVSNEKLFF. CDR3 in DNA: TGTGCCAGCAGCCGGACAGTGTCTAATGAAAAACTGTTTTTT.